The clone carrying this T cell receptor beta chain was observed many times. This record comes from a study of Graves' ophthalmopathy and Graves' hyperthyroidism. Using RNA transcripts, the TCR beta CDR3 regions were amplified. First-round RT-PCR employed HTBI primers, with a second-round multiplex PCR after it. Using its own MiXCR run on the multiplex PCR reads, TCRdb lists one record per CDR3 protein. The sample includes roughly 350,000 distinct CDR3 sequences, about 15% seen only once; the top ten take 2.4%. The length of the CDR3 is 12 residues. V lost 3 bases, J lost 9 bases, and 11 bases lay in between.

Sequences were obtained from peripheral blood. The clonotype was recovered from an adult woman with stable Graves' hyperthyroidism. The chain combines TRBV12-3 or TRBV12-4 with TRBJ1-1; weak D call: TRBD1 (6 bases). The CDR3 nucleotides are TGTGCCAGCAGTTTGAGGGGGTCCCAAGCTTTCTTT. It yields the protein CASSLRGSQAFF.